This TCR beta chain was identified in a study of cytomegalovirus exposure and HLA in healthy donors. Whole-study results and caveats: The authors later found most CMV-associated TCR beta chains appeared HLA-restricted.

As for this clone: Its antigen is unidentified.

Trimming took 3 bases from V and 0 from J, leaving 4 bases between them. Per the germline V gene, CDR1 is SGDLS and CDR2 is YYNGEE. This CDR3 has 12 amino acids. PCR amplification relied on 60 Vbeta primers (plus 13 Jbeta primers). Per the study methods: As a later analysis found, there were 82 million or so unique TCR beta chains, of which roughly 11 million were shared. Profiling relied on immunoSEQ multiplex PCR, and the TCRdb table lists in-frame clones only, not all of them. The V and J calls and clone size were taken over from that table, and D and trimming were inferred from the DNA. Among 160,000 or so clones listed, 80% were seen once.

The source of this sequence is a male donor in good health and CMV-seropositive. The rearrangement links TRBV9 to TRBJ2-7; D uncertain. Material for sequencing was PBMCs. The CDR3 loop is CASSGNSYEQYF. In nucleotides, the CDR3 is TGTGCCAGCAGCGGTAACTCCTACGAGCAGTACTTC. The entire variable domain, with the rest obtained from reference TRBV9 and TRBJ2-7, is as follows: DSGVTQTPKHLITATGQRVTLRCSPRSGDLSVYWYQQSLDQGLQFLIQYYNGEERAKGNILERFSAQQFPDLHSELNLSSLELGDSALYFCASSGNSYEQYFGPGTRLTVT.